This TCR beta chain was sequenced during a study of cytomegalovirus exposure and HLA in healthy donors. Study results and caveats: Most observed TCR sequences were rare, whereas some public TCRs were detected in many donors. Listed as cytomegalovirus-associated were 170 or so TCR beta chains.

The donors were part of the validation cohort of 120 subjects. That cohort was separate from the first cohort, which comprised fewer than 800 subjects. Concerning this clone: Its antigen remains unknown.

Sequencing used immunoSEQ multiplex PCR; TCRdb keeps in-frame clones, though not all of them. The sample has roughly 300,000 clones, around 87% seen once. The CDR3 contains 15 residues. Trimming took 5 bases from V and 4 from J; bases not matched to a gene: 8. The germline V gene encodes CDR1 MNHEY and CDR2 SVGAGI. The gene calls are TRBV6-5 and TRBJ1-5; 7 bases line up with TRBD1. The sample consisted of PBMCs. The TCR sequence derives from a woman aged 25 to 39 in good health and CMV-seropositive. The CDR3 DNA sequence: TGTGCCAGCAGTATAAGAACAGGGGCAAATCAGCCCCAGCATTTT. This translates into CASSIRTGANQPQHF.